This T cell receptor beta chain was identified in a study of control samples from healthy donors and cancer patients. Some clones are missing from TCRdb's copy, which holds only in-frame ones; the method was immunoSEQ multiplex PCR. The data contain about 29,000 clones, 70% to 90% of them seen just once; the ten biggest clones take up 3% to 4%. Material for sequencing was formalin-fixed, paraffin-embedded tissue. The sequence was obtained from a female donor with melanoma.

The CDR3 protein is CASSADPGQGGYGYTF. DNA for the CDR3: TGTGCCAGCAGCGCAGACCCCGGACAGGGTGGATATGGCTACACCTTC. The chain links TRBV9 to TRBJ1-2; 8 nucleotides align to TRBD1. Per the germline V gene, CDR1 is SGDLS and CDR2 is YYNGEE. V gave up 3 bases and J gave up 5 bases; unmatched junction bases: 12. CDR3 length equals 16 residues.